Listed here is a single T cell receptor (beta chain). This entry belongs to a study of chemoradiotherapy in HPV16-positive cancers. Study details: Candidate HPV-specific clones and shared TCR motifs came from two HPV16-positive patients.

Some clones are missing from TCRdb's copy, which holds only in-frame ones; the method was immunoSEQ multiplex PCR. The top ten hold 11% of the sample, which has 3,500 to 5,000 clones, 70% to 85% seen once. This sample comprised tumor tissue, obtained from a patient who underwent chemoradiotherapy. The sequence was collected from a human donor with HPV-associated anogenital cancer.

The CDR3 spells CASSLEAGAQPQHF. CDR3 in DNA: TGTGCCAGCAGCTTAGAGGCAGGGGCCCAGCCCCAGCATTTT. The genes are TRBV7-8 and TRBJ1-5, with D tentatively TRBD1 (6 bases). Trimming left V 1 base short and J 7 bases short, with 11 bases between. CDR1 is SGHVS and CDR2 is FQNEAQ in the germline V gene. The length of the CDR3 is 14 residues.